A single sample is the source of the 28 T cell receptor beta chains below, sequenced in a study of blood T cell repertoires in COVID-19. Generated by immunoSEQ multiplex PCR, the TCRdb table keeps only in-frame clones and is missing some. The sample yields 250,000 or so clones, under 95% seen once. Sequencing used PBMCs or T cells enriched from blood (not recorded which). These receptor sequences come from a man aged 35 to 55 who had been exposed to COVID-19.

This chain connects TRBV5-4 to TRBJ2-5, with a weak D call TRBD2 (6 bases). V was shortened by 2 bases and J by 2 bases, with 13 bases between the two germline ends. CDR1 and CDR2 (germline): SGHNT, YYREEE (reference sequence). CDR3 length equals 15 residues. The CDR3 is CASSFPSTRQETQYF. Here the CDR3 DNA reads TGTGCCAGCAGCTTCCCTTCGACTAGGCAAGAGACCCAGTACTTC.

The chain has TRBV20-1 and TRBJ1-1; TRBD1 is a possible D gene (6 bases). Germline lookup yields CDR1 DFQATT and CDR2 SNEGSKA (reference sequence). There are 14 residues in the CDR3. V was pared by 3 bases and J by 11 bases, with 22 bases between. CDR3 in amino acids: CSASVGGAAIAAFF. The DNA of the CDR3 is TGCAGTGCTAGTGTTGGGGGGGCAGCTATCGCGGCTTTCTTT.

V gene TRBV24-1 combines with J gene TRBJ2-7; perhaps TRBD1 as D (6 bases). Looked up from germline, CDR1 is KGHDR and CDR2 is SFDVKD. V lost 3 bases and J 2 bases, leaving 13 bases between the germline ends. The CDR3 covers 15 residues. CDR3 residues: CATSDPTTGTYEQYF. CDR3 nucleotides: TGTGCCACCAGTGATCCAACGACAGGAACCTACGAGCAGTACTTC.

The V call is TRBV13, the J call TRBJ2-2, with 7 bases matching TRBD2. Losses at the gene ends were 6 bases for V and 4 bases for J; bases not matched to a gene: 5. The CDR3 contains 14 residues. Per the germline V gene, CDR1 is PRHDT and CDR2 is FYEKMQ (reference sequence). The DNA for the CDR3 is TGTGCCAGCAGGTCCAGCGGGGTCACCGGGGAGCTGTTTTTT. It is translated as CASRSSGVTGELFF.

This clone showed up just once. V and J are TRBV27 and TRBJ2-3, with 7 bases matching TRBD1. This CDR3 has 19 residues. Germline trimming cut 2 bases from V and 0 bases from J; bases unmatched to any gene: 14. The germline CDR1 and CDR2 sequences are MNHEY and SMNVEV (reference sequence). In nucleotides, the CDR3 is TGTGCCAGCAGTTTAAAGGGGGCTGTCGAGCCACCTAGCACAGATACGCAGTATTTT. As protein: CASSLKGAVEPPSTDTQYF.

This clone was seen once. As DNA, the CDR3 is TGTGCCAGCAGTATAATCCAGGACAGCAACTATGGCTACACCTTC. Its protein product is CASSIIQDSNYGYTF. This chain joins TRBV28 and TRBJ1-2; D is possibly TRBD1 (6 bases). The CDR3 has 15 residues. Germline loops: CDR1 MDHEN, CDR2 SYDVKM. The ends were cut back, 5 bases at V and 2 bases at J, with 15 bases in the middle.

The chain couples TRBV6-2 or TRBV6-3 to TRBJ1-2; D perhaps matches TRBD1 (6 bases). The germline V and J ends were trimmed by 5 bases and 2 bases, with 9 bases remaining between them. Germline assignment: CDR1 MNHEY and CDR2 SVGEGT. The CDR3 covers 13 residues. As DNA, the CDR3 is TGTGCCAGCAGTCCAGGGACAAACTATGGCTACACCTTC. Translation gives CASSPGTNYGYTF.

This clone was seen just once. V usage is TRBV28 and J usage is TRBJ2-7, with 10 bases that match TRBD2. From germline, CDR1 is MDHEN and CDR2 SYDVKM. V lost 5 bases to trimming and J lost 6 bases; unmatched junction nucleotides: 10. This CDR3 is built from 15 residues. Written as DNA, the CDR3 is TGTGCCAGCAGTCCGAGACTAGCGGGTAGTCGCGAGCAGTACTTC. Amino acid sequence: CASSPRLAGSREQYF.

The CDR3 DNA reads TGTGCCAGCTCACCACCGGAGCTCGGATCCTACGAGCAGTACTTC. It codes for CASSPPELGSYEQYF. This sequence joins TRBV18 and TRBJ2-7, with unresolved D. This CDR3 has 15 residues. V lost 0 bases to trimming and J lost 1 base, with 10 bases between them. The V gene's germline CDR1 is KGHSH and CDR2 LQKENI.

The chain recombines TRBV3-1 (or the pseudogene TRBV3-2) with TRBJ1-2, with D maybe TRBD1 (6 bases). Germline V gene sequence: CDR1 LGHDT, CDR2 YNNKEL (reference sequence). The CDR3 has 13 residues. V dropped 2 bases and J dropped 8 bases, with 12 bases sitting between them. The CDR3 loop is CASSQSTGRGYTF. The CDR3 DNA sequence: TGTGCCAGCAGCCAATCGACAGGTCGGGGCTACACCTTC.

This chain uses TRBV7-2 with TRBJ2-7, with 7 nucleotides matching TRBD2. This CDR3 contains 15 residues. Germline V gives CDR1 SGHTA, CDR2 FQGNSA. Trimming took 5 bases from V and 2 from J; bases not matched to a gene: 9. Written as DNA, the CDR3 is TGTGCCAGCAGCCTTGGACTGGGGAGGGCCTACGAGCAGTACTTC. Amino acids: CASSLGLGRAYEQYF.

V usage is TRBV19 and J usage is TRBJ2-1; D gene ambiguous. The CDR3 length is 14 residues. V lost 2 bases and J lost 0, with 5 bases in between. The germline gives CDR1 LNHDA, CDR2 SQIVND (reference sequence). CDR3 DNA: TGTGCCAGTAGTATATCGAGCTCCTACAATGAGCAGTTCTTC. It yields the protein CASSISSSYNEQFF.

This sequence joins TRBV3-1 (or the pseudogene TRBV3-2) and TRBJ2-3, with D tentatively TRBD2 (5 bases). This CDR3 is built from 16 residues. Trimming took off 0 bases at V and 3 bases at J, with 13 bases between the two ends. Looked up from germline, CDR1 is LGHDT and CDR2 is YNNKEL (reference sequence). The CDR3 here is CASSQDRVEETDTQYF. The DNA of the CDR3 is TGTGCCAGCAGCCAAGATCGGGTGGAGGAGACAGATACGCAGTATTTT.

This clone was seen once. The gene calls are TRBV3-1 (or the pseudogene TRBV3-2) and TRBJ1-4, with 7 bases identical to TRBD1. CDR1 and CDR2 (germline): LGHDT, YNNKEL (reference sequence). CDR3 length: 16 residues. V lost 1 base, J lost 7 bases, and 9 bases stayed unmatched. CDR3 region: CASSQVFSGGSEKLFF. In DNA, the CDR3 is TGTGCCAGCAGCCAAGTCTTCTCAGGGGGGAGTGAAAAACTGTTTTTT.

This sequence joins TRBV19 and TRBJ2-2, with D perhaps TRBD1 (6 bases). This CDR3 is 15 amino acids long. V gave up 5 bases and J gave up 3 bases, with 13 bases separating them. Germline CDR1 reads LNHDA; CDR2 reads SQIVND (reference sequence). CDR3 amino acids: CASSRPGADTGELFF. As DNA, the CDR3 is TGTGCCAGTAGTCGGCCAGGGGCGGACACCGGGGAGCTGTTTTTT.

This clone came up once. This chain connects TRBV5-1 to TRBJ1-4, with TRBD1 identical over 7 bases. Germline lookup yields CDR1 SGHRS and CDR2 YFSETQ. The CDR3 length is 14 residues. The V gene end was trimmed by 4 bases and the J gene end by 6 bases; junction bases not matched to a gene: 6. The CDR3 is CASSRDRADEKLFF. CDR3 bases: TGCGCCAGCAGCAGAGACAGGGCTGATGAAAAACTGTTTTTT.

This clone was counted a single time. This rearrangement joins TRBV18 to TRBJ1-6, with 7 bases aligning to TRBD1. Trimming at V came to 3 bases and at J to 7 bases, leaving 3 bases not matched to a gene. Germline assignment: CDR1 KGHSH and CDR2 LQKENI. The CDR3 contains 14 residues. CDR3 coding DNA: TGTGCCAGCTCACCGGGACAGCTAAATTCACCCCTCCACTTT. Amino acids: CASSPGQLNSPLHF.

This chain joins TRBV2 and TRBJ2-7, with 10 bases fitting TRBD2. Losses at the gene ends were 2 bases for V and 6 bases for J; bases not matched to a gene: 7. Germline V lookup: CDR1 SNHLY, CDR2 FYNNEI. The CDR3 loop spans 15 amino acids. The CDR3 DNA reads as TGTGCCAGCAGTGAAACCGGGCTAGCGGGAGCCGAGCAGTACTTC. Its protein product is CASSETGLAGAEQYF. Complete variable domain (other parts from reference TRBV2 and TRBJ2-7): EPEVTQTPSHQVTQMGQEVILRCVPISNHLYFYWYRQILGQKVEFLVSFYNNEISEKSEIFDDQFSVERPDGSNFTLKIRSTKLEDSAMYFCASSETGLAGAEQYFGPGTRLTVT.

The chain links TRBV14 to TRBJ2-1; a weak D match, TRBD2 (6 bases). The CDR3 runs to 15 residues. V shed 1 base and J shed 10 bases, with 17 bases lying between them. Germline values: CDR1 SGHDN, CDR2 FVKESK. CDR3 sequence reads: CASSQVSGWSGEQFF. As DNA, the CDR3 is TGTGCCAGCAGCCAAGTTTCCGGGTGGAGCGGGGAGCAGTTCTTC.

The rearrangement links TRBV9 to TRBJ2-3; D is possibly TRBD2 (5 bases). This CDR3 region has 15 residues. Germline V lookup: CDR1 SGDLS, CDR2 YYNGEE. V was shortened by 4 bases and J by 8 bases, with 20 bases between the two germline ends. In DNA form, the CDR3 reads TGTGCCAGCAGCCTAAACACGGGGATCGGGATTACGCAGTATTTT. It yields the protein CASSLNTGIGITQYF.

The chain combines TRBV11-3 with TRBJ2-7; TRBD2 is a possible D gene (5 bases). The germline gives CDR1 SGHNT, CDR2 YENEEA. The CDR3 has 14 amino acids. Trimming stripped 5 bases from V and 0 bases from J, with 11 bases between. This CDR3 is CASSLAGGSYEQYF. DNA of the CDR3: TGTGCCAGCAGCCTGGCCGGAGGCTCCTACGAGCAGTACTTC.

J is TRBJ2-3 and V is TRBV5-1; TRBD1 might be the D (6 bases). This CDR3 has 15 amino acids. V lost 5 bases, J lost 0 bases, and 13 bases lay in between. Germline lookup yields CDR1 SGHRS and CDR2 YFSETQ. In DNA form, the CDR3 reads TGCGCCAGCAGACGCAGGGACACCAGCACAGATACGCAGTATTTT. It translates to CASRRRDTSTDTQYF.

This clone was counted a single time. The chain carries TRBV28 and TRBJ2-7; the D is unclear. Trimming took 6 bases from V and 5 from J, leaving 11 bases between them. The V gene's germline CDR1 is MDHEN and CDR2 SYDVKM. This CDR3 comprises 12 residues. CDR3 region: CASRGTPNEQYF. CDR3 DNA sequence: TGTGCCAGCAGGGGCACTCCTAACGAGCAGTACTTC.

This clone was seen a handful of times. V gene TRBV19 combines with J gene TRBJ1-5; 7 bases align to TRBD1. The V gene's germline CDR1 is LNHDA and CDR2 SQIVND (reference sequence). Losses at the gene ends were 9 bases for V and 9 bases for J; bases not matched to a gene: 8. The length of the CDR3 is 12 residues. The CDR3 nucleotides read TGTGCCAGCGAACAGGGGTCCTCGCCCCAGCATTTT. It is translated as CASEQGSSPQHF. The entire variable domain, with the rest obtained from reference TRBV19 and TRBJ1-5, is as follows: DGGITQSPKYLFRKEGQNVTLSCEQNLNHDAMYWYRQDPGQGLRLIYYSQIVNDFQKGDIAEGYSVSREKKESFPLTVTSAQKNPTAFYLCASEQGSSPQHFGDGTRLSIL.

This sequence joins TRBV2 and TRBJ2-2; 10 nucleotides match TRBD2. Germline CDR1 and CDR2: SNHLY and FYNNEI. The CDR3 spans 14 residues. J gave up 0 bases and V 9 bases, and 1 base lay outside the gene matches. The DNA for the CDR3 is TGTGCCAGAGGACTAGCGGCGAACACCGGGGAGCTGTTTTTT. Protein sequence: CARGLAANTGELFF.

This clone occurred once. The chain uses TRBV5-1 and TRBJ2-1, with D uncertain. Trimming removed 4 bases at V and 4 bases at J, with 6 bases between. Germline V gene data show CDR1 as SGHRS and CDR2 as YFSETQ. The CDR3 runs to 12 residues. CDR3 region: CASSPEYNEQFF. In DNA form, the CDR3 reads TGCGCCAGCAGCCCAGAATACAATGAGCAGTTCTTC.

Points on this clone: Additional DNA sequences in this sample encode the identical CDR3. The V and J genes are TRBV12-3 or TRBV12-4 and TRBJ2-5; D is perhaps TRBD2 (6 bases). Trimming removed 3 bases from V and 3 bases from J, with 8 bases in between. The CDR3 runs to 13 residues. In DNA, the CDR3 is TGTGCCAGCAGTTTCTCGGGGGAAGAGACCCAGTACTTC. Translation: CASSFSGEETQYF.

The chain is built from TRBV11-2 and TRBJ1-1; no clear D gene. CDR1 is SGHAT, CDR2 FQNNGV, per germline. The CDR3 extends over 15 amino acids. Trimming left V 0 bases short and J 1 base short, with 9 bases between. DNA of the CDR3: TGTGCCAGCAGCTTAGAGGCAGTCAGGAACACTGAAGCTTTCTTT. It yields the protein CASSLEAVRNTEAFF.